This entry concerns a single T cell receptor beta chain. This specimen belongs to a study of cytomegalovirus exposure and HLA in healthy donors. PCR primers comprised 60 Vbeta and 13 Jbeta primers. This table comes from immunoSEQ multiplex PCR, and its TCRdb copy is limited to in-frame clones, with some not included. The sample has approximately 150,000 clones, around 60% seen once. The sample comprised PBMCs. The TCR comes from a woman aged 60-75 years in good health and CMV-seropositive.

The CDR3 DNA reads TGTGCCAGCAGGGAGGTAAGGGACTATCAGCCCCAGCATTTT. Amino acid sequence: CASREVRDYQPQHF. This chain connects TRBV6-1 to TRBJ1-5, with a weak D call TRBD1 (5 bases). Trimming pared 6 bases from V and 5 bases from J, leaving 14 bases between. CDR1 MNHNS and CDR2 SASEGT come from the germline V gene. CDR3 length equals 14 residues.